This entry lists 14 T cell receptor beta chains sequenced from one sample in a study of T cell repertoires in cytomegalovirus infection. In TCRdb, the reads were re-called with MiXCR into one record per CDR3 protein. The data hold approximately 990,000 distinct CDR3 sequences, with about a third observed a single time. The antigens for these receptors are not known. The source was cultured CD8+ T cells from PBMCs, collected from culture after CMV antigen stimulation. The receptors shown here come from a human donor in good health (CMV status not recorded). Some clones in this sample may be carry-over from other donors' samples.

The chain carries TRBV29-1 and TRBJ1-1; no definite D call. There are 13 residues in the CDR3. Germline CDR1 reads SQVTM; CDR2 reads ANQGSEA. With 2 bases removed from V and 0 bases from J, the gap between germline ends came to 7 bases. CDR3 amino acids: CSVESGLNTEAFF. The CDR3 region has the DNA TGCAGCGTTGAATCCGGCCTGAACACTGAAGCTTTCTTT. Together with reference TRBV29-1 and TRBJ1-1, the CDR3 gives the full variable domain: SAVISQKPSRDICQRGTSLTIQCQVDSQVTMMFWYRQQPGQSLTLIATANQGSEATYESGFVIDKFPISRPNLTFSTLTVSNMSPEDSSIYLCSVESGLNTEAFFGQGTRLTVV.

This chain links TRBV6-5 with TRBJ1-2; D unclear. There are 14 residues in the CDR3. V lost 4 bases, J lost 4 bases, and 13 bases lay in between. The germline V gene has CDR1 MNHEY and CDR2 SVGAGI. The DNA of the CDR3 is TGTGCCAGCAGTTTGACAAAGAGGTTCTATGGCTACACCTTC. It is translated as CASSLTKRFYGYTF.

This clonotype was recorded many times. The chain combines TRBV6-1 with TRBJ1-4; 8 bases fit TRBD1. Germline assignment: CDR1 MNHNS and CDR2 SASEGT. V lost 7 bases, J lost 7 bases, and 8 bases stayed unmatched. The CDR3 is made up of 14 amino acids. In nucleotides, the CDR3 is TGTGCCAGCACCTCCGACAGGGGAGGTGAAAAACTGTTTTTT. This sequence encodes CASTSDRGGEKLFF.

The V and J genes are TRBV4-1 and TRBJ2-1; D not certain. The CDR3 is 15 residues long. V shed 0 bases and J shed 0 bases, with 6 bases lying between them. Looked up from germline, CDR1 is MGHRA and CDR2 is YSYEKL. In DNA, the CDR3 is TGCGCCAGCAGCCAAGATCGGGTCTCCTACAATGAGCAGTTCTTC. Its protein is CASSQDRVSYNEQFF.

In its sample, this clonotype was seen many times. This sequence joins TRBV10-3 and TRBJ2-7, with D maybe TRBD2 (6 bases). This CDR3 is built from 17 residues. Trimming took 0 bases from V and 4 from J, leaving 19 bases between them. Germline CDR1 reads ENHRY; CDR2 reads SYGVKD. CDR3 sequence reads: CAISESGRTRERYEQYF. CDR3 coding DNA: TGTGCCATCAGTGAGTCAGGGAGGACCAGAGAGCGGTACGAGCAGTACTTC.

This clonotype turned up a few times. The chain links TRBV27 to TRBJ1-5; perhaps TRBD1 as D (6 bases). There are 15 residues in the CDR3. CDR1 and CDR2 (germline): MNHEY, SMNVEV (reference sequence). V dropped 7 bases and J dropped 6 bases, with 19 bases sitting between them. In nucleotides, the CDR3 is TGTGCCAGCAAAGTTGTAGGGGGACGTGGTCAGCCCCAGCATTTT. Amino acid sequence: CASKVVGGRGQPQHF.

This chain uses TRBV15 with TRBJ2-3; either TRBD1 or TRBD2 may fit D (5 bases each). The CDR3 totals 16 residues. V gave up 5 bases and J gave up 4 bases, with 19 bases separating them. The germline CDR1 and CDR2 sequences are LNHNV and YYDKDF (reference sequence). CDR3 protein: CATSGDAGTPPDTQYF. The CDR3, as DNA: TGTGCCACCAGCGGGGATGCCGGGACCCCCCCAGATACGCAGTATTTT.

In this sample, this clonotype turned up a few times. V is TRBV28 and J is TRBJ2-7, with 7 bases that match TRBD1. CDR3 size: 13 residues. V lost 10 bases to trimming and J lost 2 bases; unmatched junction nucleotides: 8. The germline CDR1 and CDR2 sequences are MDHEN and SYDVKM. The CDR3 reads CATAGTDTYEQYV. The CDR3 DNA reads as TGTGCCACCGCCGGGACAGACACCTACGAGCAGTACGTC.

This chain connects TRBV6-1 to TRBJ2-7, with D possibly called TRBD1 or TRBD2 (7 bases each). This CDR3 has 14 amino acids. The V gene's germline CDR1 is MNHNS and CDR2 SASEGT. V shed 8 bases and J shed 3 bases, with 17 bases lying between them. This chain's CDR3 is CASSLGGTVYEQYF. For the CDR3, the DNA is TGTGCCAGCTCCTTGGGGGGGACAGTCTACGAGCAGTACTTC.

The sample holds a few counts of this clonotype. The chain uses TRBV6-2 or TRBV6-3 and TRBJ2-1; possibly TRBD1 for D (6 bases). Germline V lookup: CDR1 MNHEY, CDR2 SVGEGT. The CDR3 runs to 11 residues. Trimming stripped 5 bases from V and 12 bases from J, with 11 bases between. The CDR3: CASSRGGWQFF. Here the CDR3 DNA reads TGTGCCAGCAGTCGAGGGGGATGGCAGTTCTTC.

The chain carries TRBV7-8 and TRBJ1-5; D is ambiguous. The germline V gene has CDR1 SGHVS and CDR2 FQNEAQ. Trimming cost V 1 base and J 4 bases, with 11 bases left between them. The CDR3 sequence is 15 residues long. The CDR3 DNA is TGTGCCAGCAGCTTAGTCCGGACTTCTAATCAGCCCCAGCATTTT. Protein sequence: CASSLVRTSNQPQHF.

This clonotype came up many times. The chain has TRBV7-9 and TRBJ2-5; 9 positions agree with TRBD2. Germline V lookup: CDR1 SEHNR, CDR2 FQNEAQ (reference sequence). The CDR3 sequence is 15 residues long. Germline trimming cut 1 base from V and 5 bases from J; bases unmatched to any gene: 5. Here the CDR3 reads CASSLGVAGEETQYF. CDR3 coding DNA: TGTGCCAGCAGCTTAGGAGTAGCGGGGGAGGAGACCCAGTACTTC. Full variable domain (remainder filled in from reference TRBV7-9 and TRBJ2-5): DTGVSQNPRHKITKRGQNVTFRCDPISEHNRLYWYRQTLGQGPEFLTYFQNEAQLEKSRLLSDRFSAERPKGSFSTLEIQRTEQGDSAMYLCASSLGVAGEETQYFGPGTRLLVL.

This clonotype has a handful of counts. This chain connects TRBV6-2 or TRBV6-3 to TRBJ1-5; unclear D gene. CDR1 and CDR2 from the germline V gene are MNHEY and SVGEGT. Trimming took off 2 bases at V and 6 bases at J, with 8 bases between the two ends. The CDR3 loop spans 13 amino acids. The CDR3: CASSYPGSQPQHF. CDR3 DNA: TGTGCCAGCAGTTACCCTGGGAGTCAGCCCCAGCATTTT.

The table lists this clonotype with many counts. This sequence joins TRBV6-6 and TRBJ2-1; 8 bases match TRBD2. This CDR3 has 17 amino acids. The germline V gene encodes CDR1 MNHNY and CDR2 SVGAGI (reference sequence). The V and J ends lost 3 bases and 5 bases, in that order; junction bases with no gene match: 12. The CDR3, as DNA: TGTGCCAGCAGTTATCTACCAGGCGGGGGGCCCAACAATGAGCAGTTCTTC. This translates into CASSYLPGGGPNNEQFF.